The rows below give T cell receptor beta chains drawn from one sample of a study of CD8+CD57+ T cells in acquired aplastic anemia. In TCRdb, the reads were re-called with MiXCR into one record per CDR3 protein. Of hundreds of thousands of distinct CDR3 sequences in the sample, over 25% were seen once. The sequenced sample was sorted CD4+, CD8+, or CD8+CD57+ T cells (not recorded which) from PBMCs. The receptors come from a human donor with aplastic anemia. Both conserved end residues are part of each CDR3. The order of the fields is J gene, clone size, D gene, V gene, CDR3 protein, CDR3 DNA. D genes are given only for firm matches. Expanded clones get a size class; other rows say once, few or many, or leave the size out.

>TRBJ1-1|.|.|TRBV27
CASSMGGPYTEAFF
TGTGCCAGCAGTATGGGGGGACCGTACACTGAAGCTTTCTTT
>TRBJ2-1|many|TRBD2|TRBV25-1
CASRSRLANSYNEQFF
TGTGCCAGCAGAAGCAGACTAGCCAACTCCTACAATGAGCAGTTCTTC
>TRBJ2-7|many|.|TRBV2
CASLPGLQYEQYF
TGTGCCAGCTTACCGGGACTTCAGTACGAGCAGTACTTC
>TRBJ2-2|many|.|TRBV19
CASSIDGSAPFTGELFF
TGTGCCAGTAGTATAGATGGTTCCGCGCCTTTCACCGGGGAGCTGTTTTTT
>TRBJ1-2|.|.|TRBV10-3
CAISDTYGYTF
TGTGCCATCAGTGACACCTATGGCTACACCTTC
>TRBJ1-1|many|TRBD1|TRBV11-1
CASSRTGVNTEAFF
TGTGCCAGCAGCAGGACAGGGGTGAACACTGAAGCTTTCTTT
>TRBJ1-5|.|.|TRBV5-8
CASSSPRLGGPGQPQHF
TGTGCCAGCAGCTCCCCGAGGTTGGGGGGGCCGGGCCAGCCCCAGCATTTT
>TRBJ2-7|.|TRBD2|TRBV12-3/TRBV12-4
CASRLAGEYEQYF
TGTGCCAGCAGACTAGCGGGGGAGTACGAGCAGTACTTC
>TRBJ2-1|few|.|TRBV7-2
CASSYKRDISYNEQFF
TGTGCCAGCAGTTATAAGCGGGACATTTCCTACAATGAGCAGTTCTTC
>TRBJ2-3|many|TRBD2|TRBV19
CASSTSGTTDTQYF
TGTGCCAGTAGTACTAGCGGTACCACAGATACGCAGTATTTT
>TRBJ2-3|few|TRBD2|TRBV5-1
CASSQGLVTDTQYF
TGCGCCAGCAGCCAGGGACTAGTGACAGATACGCAGTATTTT
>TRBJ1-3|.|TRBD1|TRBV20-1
CSARDLQGASGNTIYF
TGCAGTGCTAGAGATTTGCAGGGGGCTTCTGGAAACACCATATATTTT
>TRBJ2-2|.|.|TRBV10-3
CAISEYGTEGRNTGELFF
TGTGCCATCAGTGAGTATGGTACAGAGGGCAGGAACACCGGGGAGCTGTTTTTT
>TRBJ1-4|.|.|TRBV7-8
CASSPGRFREKLFF
TGTGCCAGCAGCCCAGGGAGGTTCCGTGAAAAACTGTTTTTT
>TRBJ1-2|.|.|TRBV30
CAWSNRWGQGGYTF
TGTGCCTGGAGTAATAGGTGGGGTCAGGGCGGCTACACCTTC
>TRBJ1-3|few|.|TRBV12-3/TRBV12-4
CASILGPGNTIHF
TGTGCCAGCATATTGGGACCTGGAAACACCATACATTTT
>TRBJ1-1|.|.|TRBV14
CASSPVGRYEAFF
TGTGCCAGCAGCCCAGTGGGACGGTATGAAGCTTTCTTT
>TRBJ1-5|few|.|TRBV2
CASSPQHQPQHF
TGTGCCAGCAGTCCCCAGCACCAGCCCCAGCATTTT
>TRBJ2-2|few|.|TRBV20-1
CSASSLWPYTGELFF
TGCAGTGCTAGTTCACTTTGGCCCTACACCGGGGAGCTGTTTTTT
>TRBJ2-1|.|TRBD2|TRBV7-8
CASSQDPGGPYNEQFF
TGTGCCAGCAGCCAAGACCCGGGAGGGCCCTACAATGAGCAGTTCTTC
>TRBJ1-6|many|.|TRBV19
CASSMFGAVGGSNSPLHF
TGTGCCAGTAGTATGTTCGGTGCGGTCGGAGGTTCCAATTCACCCCTCCACTTT
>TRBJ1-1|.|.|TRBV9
CASSVVEGAFF
TGTGCCAGCAGCGTAGTTGAGGGGGCTTTCTTT
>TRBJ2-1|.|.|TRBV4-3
CASSQDRFYNEQFF
TGCGCCAGCAGCCAAGATCGATTCTACAATGAGCAGTTCTTC
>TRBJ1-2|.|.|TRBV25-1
CASVEPGDGGYTF
TGTGCCAGCGTAGAGCCAGGGGATGGGGGCTACACCTTC
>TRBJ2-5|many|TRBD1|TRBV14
CASRPGQGGLETQYF
TGTGCCAGTCGACCGGGACAGGGAGGATTAGAGACCCAGTACTTC
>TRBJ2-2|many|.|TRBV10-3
CAISIPGGPQNTGELFF
TGTGCCATCTCCATTCCCGGGGGTCCCCAGAACACCGGGGAGCTGTTTTTT
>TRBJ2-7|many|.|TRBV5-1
CASSLVGLSEQYF
TGCGCCAGCAGCTTGGTGGGACTCAGCGAGCAGTACTTC
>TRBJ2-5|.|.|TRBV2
CTIKGVVQETQYF
TGTACCATCAAGGGCGTAGTCCAAGAGACCCAGTACTTC
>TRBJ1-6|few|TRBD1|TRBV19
CASTRGAGGSTGSSPLHF
TGTGCCAGTACCAGGGGGGCAGGGGGCTCGACCGGGAGTTCACCCCTCCACTTT
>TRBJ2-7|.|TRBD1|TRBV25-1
CASSAVGTGGYEQYF
TGTGCCAGCAGTGCCGTTGGAACAGGGGGCTACGAGCAGTACTTC
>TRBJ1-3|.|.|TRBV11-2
CASSLIQALSGNTTYF
TGTGCCAGCAGCTTAATCCAGGCCCTCTCTGGAAACACCACATATTTT
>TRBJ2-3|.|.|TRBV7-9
CASSFEGVGDTRYF
TGTGCCAGCAGCTTTGAAGGGGTTGGAGATACGCGGTATTTT
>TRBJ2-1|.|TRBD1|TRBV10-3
CAISESDRLSDSNQQFF
TGCGCCATCAGTGAGTCGGACAGGTTGAGCGATAGCAATCAGCAGTTCTTC
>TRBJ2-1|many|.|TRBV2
CASSREQGSYNEQFF
TGTGCCAGCAGCCGGGAGCAGGGGTCCTACAATGAGCAGTTCTTC
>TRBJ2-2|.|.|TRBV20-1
CSAPRSGPNAGELFF
TGCAGTGCCCCACGAAGCGGTCCGAACGCCGGGGAGCTGTTTTTT
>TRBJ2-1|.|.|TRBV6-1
CASSGDSNNEQFF
TGTGCCAGCAGTGGGGACTCAAACAATGAGCAGTTCTTC
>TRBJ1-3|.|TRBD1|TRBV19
CASTTGLANTIYF
TGTGCCAGTACGACAGGGCTTGCAAACACCATATATTTT
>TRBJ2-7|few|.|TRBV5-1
CASSLLARDLIGEQYF
TGCGCCAGCAGCTTGCTAGCGAGAGACTTAATAGGCGAGCAGTACTTC
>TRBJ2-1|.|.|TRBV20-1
CSAARPLGYNEQFF
TGCAGTGCCGCGCGGCCATTGGGGTACAATGAGCAGTTCTTC
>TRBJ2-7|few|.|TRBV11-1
CASSSLTGGRPYEQYF
TGTGCCAGCAGCTCCCTCACGGGGGGCCGACCCTACGAGCAGTACTTC
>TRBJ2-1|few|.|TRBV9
CASSVEANPYNEQFF
TGTGCCAGCAGCGTAGAGGCAAACCCCTACAATGAGCAGTTCTTC
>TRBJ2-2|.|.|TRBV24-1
CATSRGYTGELFF
TGTGCCACCTCAAGGGGTTACACCGGGGAGCTGTTTTTT
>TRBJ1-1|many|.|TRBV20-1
CSARENTEAFF
TGCAGTGCTAGAGAGAACACTGAAGCTTTCTTT
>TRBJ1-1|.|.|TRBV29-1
CSVYGTKPITEAFF
TGCAGCGTTTATGGGACAAAACCTATCACTGAAGCTTTCTTT
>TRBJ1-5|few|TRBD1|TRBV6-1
CASKAGTGGNQPQHF
TGTGCCAGCAAGGCCGGGACAGGAGGCAATCAGCCCCAGCATTTT
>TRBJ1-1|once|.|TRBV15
CATSRGRGSAFF
TGTGCCACCAGCAGAGGGAGGGGGTCGGCTTTCTTT
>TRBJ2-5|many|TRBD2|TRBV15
CATSRDRGGQETQYF
TGTGCCACCAGCAGAGATCGCGGGGGACAAGAGACCCAGTACTTC
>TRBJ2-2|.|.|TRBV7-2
CASSLVAGTGELFF
TGTGCCAGCAGCTTAGTTGCCGGAACCGGGGAGCTGTTTTTT
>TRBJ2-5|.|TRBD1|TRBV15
CATSRETGGQETQYF
TGTGCCACCAGCAGAGAGACAGGGGGCCAAGAGACCCAGTACTTC
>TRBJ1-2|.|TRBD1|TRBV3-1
CASSLGTGSSGPYGYTF
TGTGCCAGCAGCCTTGGGACAGGGAGCTCGGGGCCATATGGCTACACCTTC
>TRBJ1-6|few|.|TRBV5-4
CASSFRQGSNSPLHF
TGTGCCAGCAGCTTCCGGCAGGGGAGCAATTCACCCCTCCACTTT
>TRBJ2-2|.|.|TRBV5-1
CATGAVAAGGELFF
TGCGCCACCGGTGCGGTTGCGGCCGGCGGGGAGCTGTTTTTT
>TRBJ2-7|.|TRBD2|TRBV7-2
CASSLVGGGAYEQYF
TGTGCCAGCAGCTTAGTCGGGGGGGGGGCCTACGAGCAGTACTTC
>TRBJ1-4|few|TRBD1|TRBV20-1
CSASTGGREKLFF
TGCAGTGCTAGCACAGGGGGCAGGGAAAAACTGTTTTTT
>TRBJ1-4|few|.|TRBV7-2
CASSLALTGGGKLFF
TGTGCCAGCAGCTTAGCGCTCACGGGCGGGGGAAAACTGTTTTTT
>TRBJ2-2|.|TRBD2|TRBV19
CASSIFGTSVTGELFF
TGTGCCAGTAGTATATTCGGGACTAGCGTAACCGGGGAGCTGTTTTTT
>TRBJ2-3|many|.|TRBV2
CASTPSVSADTQYF
TGTGCCAGCACCCCTAGCGTTTCGGCAGATACGCAGTATTTT
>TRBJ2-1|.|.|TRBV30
CAWSVWLNEQFF
TGTGCCTGGAGTGTATGGCTTAATGAGCAGTTCTTC
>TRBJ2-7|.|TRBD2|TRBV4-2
CASSQESGGRVLVTAYEQYF
TGTGCCAGCAGCCAAGAATCGGGCGGGAGGGTATTGGTTACCGCCTACGAGCAGTACTTC